This T cell receptor beta chain is from a study of T-cell memory formation after mild COVID-19. J gave up 3 bases and V 4 bases, and 7 bases lay outside the gene matches. Per the germline V gene, CDR1 is LGHNA and CDR2 is YNFKEQ. The length of the CDR3 is 18 residues. 5'RACE primed from the constant segment yielded TCR alpha and TCR beta cDNA libraries bearing sample barcodes and UMIs. TCRdb independently ran MiXCR on the 5' RACE reads; one entry per CDR3 protein. The top ten hold 20% to 25% of the sample, which has nearly 350,000 distinct CDR3 sequences, 13% seen once. This receptor was identified in a man aged 18 to 29 who had mild COVID-19 (a few samples of this study predate the infection). Cell type and time point are not known. V is TRBV4-2 and J is TRBJ2-6, with 12 bases fitting TRBD1. The specimen sequenced was PBMCs or a T cell subset sorted from them (not recorded which). CDR3 in DNA: TGTGCCAGCAGCCTCTCCGGGACAGGGGGCTTTGGGGCCAACGTCCTGACTTTC. Translation gives CASSLSGTGGFGANVLTF.